This entry describes one T cell receptor beta chain. Its antigen is unidentified. The germline V gene has CDR1 MDHEN and CDR2 SYDVKM. This CDR3 has 15 residues. V shed 1 base and J shed 5 bases, with 12 bases lying between them. Sequenced by immunoSEQ multiplex PCR; TCRdb stores in-frame clones only, minus some. This sample has under 150,000 clones, with roughly 95% found just once. The entry originates in a study of graft-versus-host responses after intestinal transplantation. Study-level findings and limits: Investigators detected GvH clones in recipient marrow, with some emerging earlier in ileum or blood.

V and J are TRBV28 and TRBJ2-1, with TRBD1 as a possible D gene (6 bases). The specimen comprised unstimulated CD8+ T cells sorted from spleen or lymph node cells, sampled before intestinal transplant. The clonotype was recovered from a human donor who received an intestinal transplant. The CDR3 spells CASSLFQGINNEQFF. The DNA of the CDR3 is TGTGCCAGCAGTTTATTCCAGGGGATTAACAATGAGCAGTTCTTC.